This T cell receptor beta chain was captured in a study of long-term antiretroviral therapy in people with HIV. A remark on this clone: Its antigen is undetermined.

Study-wide findings and caveats: Information on adherence, resistance and therapy changes was unavailable. Pre-ART-expanded clones dominated the repertoire at all time points.

They ran version v3.0 of the immunoSEQ assay at survey level. Only in-frame clones appear in the TCRdb table, and some are missing; sequencing was by immunoSEQ multiplex PCR. The table records 40,000 to 60,000 clones, around 84% of them present only once. This TCR derives from a woman between 18 and 29 years old with HIV. Sequenced here: unsorted PBMCs, sampled 0.8 years after starting antiretroviral therapy.

The CDR3 sequence: CASTKGNRGIPSGNTIYF. CDR3 sequence (DNA): TGTGCCAGCACCAAAGGGAACAGGGGTATCCCTTCTGGAAACACCATATATTTT. The rearrangement links TRBV7-2 to TRBJ1-3, with TRBD1 identical over 7 bases. The CDR3 consists of 18 residues. V trimming: 7 bases; J trimming: 1 base; junction bases outside the gene matches: 16. The germline V gene encodes CDR1 SGHTA and CDR2 FQGNSA.